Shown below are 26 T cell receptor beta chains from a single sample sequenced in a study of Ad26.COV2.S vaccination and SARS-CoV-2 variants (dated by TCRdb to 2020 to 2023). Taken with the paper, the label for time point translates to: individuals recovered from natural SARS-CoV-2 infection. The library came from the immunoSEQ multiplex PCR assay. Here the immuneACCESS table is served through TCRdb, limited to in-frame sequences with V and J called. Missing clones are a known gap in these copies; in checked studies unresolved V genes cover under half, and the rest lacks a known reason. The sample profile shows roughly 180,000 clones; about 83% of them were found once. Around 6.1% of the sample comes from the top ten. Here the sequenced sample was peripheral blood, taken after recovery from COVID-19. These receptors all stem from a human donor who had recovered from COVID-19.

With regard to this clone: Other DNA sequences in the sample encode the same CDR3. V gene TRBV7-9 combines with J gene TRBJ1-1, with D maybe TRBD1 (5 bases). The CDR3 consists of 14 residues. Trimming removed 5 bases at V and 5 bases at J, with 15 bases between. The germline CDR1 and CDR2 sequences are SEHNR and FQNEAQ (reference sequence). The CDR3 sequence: CASSLDTGRTEAFF. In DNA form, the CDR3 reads TGTGCCAGCAGCCTGGACACGGGGAGGACTGAAGCTTTCTTT.

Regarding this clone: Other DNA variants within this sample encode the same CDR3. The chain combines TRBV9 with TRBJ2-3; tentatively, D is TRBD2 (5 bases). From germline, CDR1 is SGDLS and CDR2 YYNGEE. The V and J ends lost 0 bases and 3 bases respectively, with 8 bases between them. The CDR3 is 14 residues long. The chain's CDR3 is CASSVGGSTDTQYF. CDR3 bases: TGTGCCAGCAGCGTAGGAGGGAGTACAGATACGCAGTATTTT.

CDR3 DNA sequence: TGTGCCATCGGACAGGGAATCGGAGACGAGCAGTACTTC. Amino acid sequence: CAIGQGIGDEQYF. The V and J genes are TRBV19 and TRBJ2-7; the match to TRBD1 covers 8 bases. Germline V lookup: CDR1 LNHDA, CDR2 SQIVND (reference sequence). This CDR3 comprises 13 residues. V was pared by 10 bases and J by 5 bases, with 10 bases of the junction left unmatched.

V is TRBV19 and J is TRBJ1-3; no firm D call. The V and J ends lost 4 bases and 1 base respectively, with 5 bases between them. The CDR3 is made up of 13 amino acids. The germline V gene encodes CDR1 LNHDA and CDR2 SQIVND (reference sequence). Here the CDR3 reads CASSKESGNTIYF. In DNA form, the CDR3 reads TGTGCCAGTAGTAAGGAATCTGGAAACACCATATATTTT.

This CDR3 reads CASSAGLPRNEQFF. DNA of the CDR3: TGTGCCAGCAGCGCAGGACTACCCCGGAATGAGCAGTTCTTC. The chain has TRBV7-9 and TRBJ2-1; perhaps TRBD2 as D (6 bases). The V end was cut by 5 bases, the J end by 7 bases, with 15 bases between. This CDR3 comprises 14 residues. CDR1 is SEHNR and CDR2 is FQNEAQ in the germline V gene (reference sequence).

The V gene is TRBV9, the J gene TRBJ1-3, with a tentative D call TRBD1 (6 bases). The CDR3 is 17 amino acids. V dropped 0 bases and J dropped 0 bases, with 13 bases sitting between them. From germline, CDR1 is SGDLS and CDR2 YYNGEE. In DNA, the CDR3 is TGTGCCAGCAGCGTAGTGGGGGCCGGGGACTCTGGAAACACCATATATTTT. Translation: CASSVVGAGDSGNTIYF.

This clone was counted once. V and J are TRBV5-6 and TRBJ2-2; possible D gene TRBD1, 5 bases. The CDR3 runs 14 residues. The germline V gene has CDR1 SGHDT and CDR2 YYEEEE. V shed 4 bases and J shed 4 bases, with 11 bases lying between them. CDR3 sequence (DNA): TGTGCCAGCAGCCTGCAGCAGGGCACCGGGGAGCTGTTTTTT. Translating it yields CASSLQQGTGELFF.

The CDR3 protein is CASSPYRGRNNEQFF. CDR3 nucleotides: TGTGCCAGCAGCCCCTACAGGGGGCGCAACAATGAGCAGTTCTTC. The rearrangement joins TRBV6-5 to TRBJ2-1, with 9 bases aligning to TRBD1. Germline-derived CDR1 and CDR2 are MNHEY and SVGAGI. The CDR3 runs 15 residues. The J segment lost 5 bases and the V segment lost 6 bases, leaving 8 bases of the junction unmatched.

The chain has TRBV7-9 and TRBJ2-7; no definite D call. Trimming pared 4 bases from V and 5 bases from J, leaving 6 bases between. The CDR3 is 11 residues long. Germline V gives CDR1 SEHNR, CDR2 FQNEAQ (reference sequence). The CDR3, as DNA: TGTGCCAGCAGCTCTGGGAACGAGCAGTACTTC. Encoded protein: CASSSGNEQYF. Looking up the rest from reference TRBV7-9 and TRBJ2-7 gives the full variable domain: DTGVSQNPRHKITKRGQNVTFRCDPISEHNRLYWYRQTLGQGPEFLTYFQNEAQLEKSRLLSDRFSAERPKGSFSTLEIQRTEQGDSAMYLCASSSGNEQYFGPGTRLTVT.

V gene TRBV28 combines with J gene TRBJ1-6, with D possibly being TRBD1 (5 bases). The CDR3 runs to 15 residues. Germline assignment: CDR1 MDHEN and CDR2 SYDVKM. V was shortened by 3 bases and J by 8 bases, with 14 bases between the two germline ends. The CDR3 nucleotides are TGTGCCAGCAGTTTGGCAGGGAGAGACGATTCACCCCTCCACTTT. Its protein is CASSLAGRDDSPLHF.

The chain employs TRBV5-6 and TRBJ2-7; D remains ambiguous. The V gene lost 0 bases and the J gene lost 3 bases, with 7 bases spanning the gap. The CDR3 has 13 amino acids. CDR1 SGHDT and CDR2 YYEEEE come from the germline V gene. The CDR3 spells CASSLEQFYEQYF. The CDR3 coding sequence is TGTGCCAGCAGCTTGGAACAGTTCTACGAGCAGTACTTC.

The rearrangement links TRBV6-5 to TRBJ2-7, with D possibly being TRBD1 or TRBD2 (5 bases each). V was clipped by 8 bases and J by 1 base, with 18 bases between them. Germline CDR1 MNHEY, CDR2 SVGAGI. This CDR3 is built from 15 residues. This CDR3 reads CASGALGAGSYEQYF. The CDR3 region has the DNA TGTGCCAGCGGAGCTCTCGGGGCAGGATCCTACGAGCAGTACTTC.

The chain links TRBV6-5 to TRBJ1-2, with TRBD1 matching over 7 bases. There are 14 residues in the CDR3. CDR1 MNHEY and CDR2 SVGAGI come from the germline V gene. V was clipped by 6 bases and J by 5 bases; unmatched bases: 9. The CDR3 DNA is TGTGCCAGCAGGGCTACAGGGGAGGAGTATGGCTACACCTTC. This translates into CASRATGEEYGYTF.

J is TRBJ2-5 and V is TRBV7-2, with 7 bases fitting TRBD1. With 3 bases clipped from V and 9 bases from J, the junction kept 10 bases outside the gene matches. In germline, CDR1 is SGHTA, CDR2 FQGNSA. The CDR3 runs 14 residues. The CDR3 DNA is TGTGCCAGCAGCTTGGGGACAGCACTAGGGGCCCAGTACTTC. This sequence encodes CASSLGTALGAQYF.

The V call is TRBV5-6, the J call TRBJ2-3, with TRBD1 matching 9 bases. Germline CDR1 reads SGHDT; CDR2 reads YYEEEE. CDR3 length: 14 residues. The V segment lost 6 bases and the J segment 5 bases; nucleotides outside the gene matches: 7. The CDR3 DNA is TGTGCCAGCAATCCACAGGGGGCTGGAGATACGCAGTATTTT. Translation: CASNPQGAGDTQYF.

The CDR3 region is CASSLGPGGGYGYTF. For the CDR3, the DNA is TGTGCCAGCAGCTTAGGTCCCGGGGGTGGGTATGGCTACACCTTC. The rearrangement joins TRBV7-2 to TRBJ1-2; D perhaps matches TRBD1 (5 bases). Trimming took off 1 base at V and 5 bases at J, with 14 bases between the two ends. The germline CDR1 and CDR2 sequences are SGHTA and FQGNSA. CDR3 length equals 15 residues. The full variable domain, in which reference TRBV7-2 and TRBJ1-2 provide the parts outside the CDR3, is GAGVSQSPSNKVTEKGKDVELRCDPISGHTALYWYRQSLGQGLEFLIYFQGNSAPDKSGLPSDRFSAERTGGSVSTLTIQRTQQEDSAVYLCASSLGPGGGYGYTFGSGTRLTVV.

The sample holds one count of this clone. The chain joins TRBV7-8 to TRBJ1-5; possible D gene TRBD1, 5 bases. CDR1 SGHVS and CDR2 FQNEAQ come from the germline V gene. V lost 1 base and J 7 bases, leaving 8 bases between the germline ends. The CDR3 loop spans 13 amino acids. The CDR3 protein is CASSLGGDQPQHF. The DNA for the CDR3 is TGTGCCAGCAGCTTAGGAGGGGACCAGCCCCAGCATTTT.

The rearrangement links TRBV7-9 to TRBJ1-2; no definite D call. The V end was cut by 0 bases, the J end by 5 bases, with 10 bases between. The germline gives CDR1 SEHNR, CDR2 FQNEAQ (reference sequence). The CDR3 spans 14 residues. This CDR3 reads CASSLAGVGYGYTF. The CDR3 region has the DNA TGTGCCAGCAGCTTAGCCGGGGTCGGGTATGGCTACACCTTC.

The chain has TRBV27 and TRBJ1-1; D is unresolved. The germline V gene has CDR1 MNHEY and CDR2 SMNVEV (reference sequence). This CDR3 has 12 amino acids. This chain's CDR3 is CDKPGKNTEAFF. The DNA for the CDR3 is TGTGATAAACCGGGGAAGAACACTGAAGCTTTCTTT.

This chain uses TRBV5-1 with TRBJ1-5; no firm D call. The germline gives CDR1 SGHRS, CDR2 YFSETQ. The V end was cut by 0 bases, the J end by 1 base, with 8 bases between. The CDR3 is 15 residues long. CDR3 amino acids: CASSLAGISNQPQHF. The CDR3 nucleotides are TGCGCCAGCAGCTTGGCGGGGATCAGCAATCAGCCCCAGCATTTT.

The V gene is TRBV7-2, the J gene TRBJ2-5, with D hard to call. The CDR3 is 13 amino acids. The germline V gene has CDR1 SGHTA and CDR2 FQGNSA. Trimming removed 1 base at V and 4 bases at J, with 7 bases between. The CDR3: CASSLESGETQYF. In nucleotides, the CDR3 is TGTGCCAGCAGCTTAGAGAGTGGAGAGACCCAGTACTTC.

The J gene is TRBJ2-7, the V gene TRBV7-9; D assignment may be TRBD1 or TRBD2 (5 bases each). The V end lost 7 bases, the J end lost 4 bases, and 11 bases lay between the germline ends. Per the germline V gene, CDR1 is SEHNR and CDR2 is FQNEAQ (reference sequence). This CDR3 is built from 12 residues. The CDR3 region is CASTLEGYEQYF. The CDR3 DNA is TGTGCCAGCACGCTTGAGGGGTACGAGCAGTACTTC.

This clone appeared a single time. CDR3 coding DNA: TGCGCCAGCAGCCAAGGCCCTGGAAACACCATATATTTT. Residues: CASSQGPGNTIYF. The chain uses TRBV4-1 and TRBJ1-3; D ambiguous. This CDR3 is 13 amino acids long. V lost 1 base and J 2 bases, leaving 3 bases between the germline ends. Germline V CDR1 and CDR2: MGHRA, YSYEKL.

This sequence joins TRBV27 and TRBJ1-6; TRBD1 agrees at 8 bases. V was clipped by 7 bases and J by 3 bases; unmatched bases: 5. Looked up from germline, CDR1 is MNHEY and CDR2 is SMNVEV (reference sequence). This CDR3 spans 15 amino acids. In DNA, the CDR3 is TGTGCCAGCAACCCCACAGGGGGCTATAATTCACCCCTCCACTTT. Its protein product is CASNPTGGYNSPLHF.

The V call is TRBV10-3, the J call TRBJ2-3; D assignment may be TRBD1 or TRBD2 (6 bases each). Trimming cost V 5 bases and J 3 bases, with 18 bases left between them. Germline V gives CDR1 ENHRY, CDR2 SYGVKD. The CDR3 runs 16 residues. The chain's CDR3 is CAISSSGKGGTDTQYF. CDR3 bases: TGTGCCATCAGTTCTTCCGGTAAAGGGGGGACAGATACGCAGTATTTT.

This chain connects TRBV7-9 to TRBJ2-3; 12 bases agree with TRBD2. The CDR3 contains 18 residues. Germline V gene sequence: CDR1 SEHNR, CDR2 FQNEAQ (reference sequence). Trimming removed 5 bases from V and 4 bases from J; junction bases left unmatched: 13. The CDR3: CASSPRLAGEAMADTQYF. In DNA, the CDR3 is TGTGCCAGCAGCCCAAGACTAGCGGGAGAGGCGATGGCAGATACGCAGTATTTT.